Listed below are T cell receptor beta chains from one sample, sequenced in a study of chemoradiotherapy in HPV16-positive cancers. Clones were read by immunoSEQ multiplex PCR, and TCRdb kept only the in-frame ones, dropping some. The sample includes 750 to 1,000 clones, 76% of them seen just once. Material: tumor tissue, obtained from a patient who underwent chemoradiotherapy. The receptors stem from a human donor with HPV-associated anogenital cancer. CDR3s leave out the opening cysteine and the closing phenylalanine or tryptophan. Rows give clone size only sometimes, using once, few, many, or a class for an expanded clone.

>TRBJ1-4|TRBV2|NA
ASSEAGGRGYEKLF
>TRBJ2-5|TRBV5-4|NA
ASSAGTGFVETQY
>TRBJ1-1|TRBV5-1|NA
ASSWAPMGANTEAF
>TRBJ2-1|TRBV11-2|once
ASRDRGSYNEQF
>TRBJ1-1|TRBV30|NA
AWYSAGWVRAF
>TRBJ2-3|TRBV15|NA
ATSRVGDGTDTQY
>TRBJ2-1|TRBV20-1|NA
SARVYNEQF
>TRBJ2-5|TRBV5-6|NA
ASSNTGGETQY
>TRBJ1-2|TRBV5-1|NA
ASSSNTRTANYGYT
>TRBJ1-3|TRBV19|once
ASKGGGRSSGNTIY
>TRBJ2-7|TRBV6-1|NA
ASSEWPGTGNEQY
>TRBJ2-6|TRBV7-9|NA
ASSLGDRTLSGANVLT
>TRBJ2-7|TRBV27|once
ATTGGYEQY
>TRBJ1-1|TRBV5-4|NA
ASSWANMNTEAF
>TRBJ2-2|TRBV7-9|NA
ASSGDLRGGGELF
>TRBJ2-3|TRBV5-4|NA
ASSVAGGPYSTDTQY
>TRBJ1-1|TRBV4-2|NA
ASSLGVDRVGTEAF
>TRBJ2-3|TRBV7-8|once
ASSEQLYTDTQY
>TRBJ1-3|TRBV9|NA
ASSYPTGDRGYSGNTIY
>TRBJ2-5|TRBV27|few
ASSLVLRGRETQY
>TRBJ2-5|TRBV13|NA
ASNNVRDKDRETQY
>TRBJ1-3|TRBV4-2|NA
ASSQDGQGSGNTIY
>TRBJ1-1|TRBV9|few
ASSVGGTGNTEAF
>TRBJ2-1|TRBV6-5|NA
ASKRGWNNEQF
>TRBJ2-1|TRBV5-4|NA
ASSFGSGEQF
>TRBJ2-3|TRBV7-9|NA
ASSSTSRGATDTQY
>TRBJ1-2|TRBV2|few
ASSEAARGRDGYT
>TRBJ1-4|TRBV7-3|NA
ASSLGGGTNEKLF
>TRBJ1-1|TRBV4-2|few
ASSQAVDWEAF
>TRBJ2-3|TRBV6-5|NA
ASSYGGPGTDTQY
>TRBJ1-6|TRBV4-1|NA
ASSQRQGLGPPLH
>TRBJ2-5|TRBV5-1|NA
ASSLGAGTQTQY
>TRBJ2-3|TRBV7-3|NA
ASSPTRADTQY
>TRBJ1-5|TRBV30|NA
AWSTGHTSNQPQH
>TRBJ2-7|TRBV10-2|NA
ASTEGLAGGHEQY
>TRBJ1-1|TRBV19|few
ASSIEQLGEAF
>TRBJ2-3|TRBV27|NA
ASRRDYQTDTQY
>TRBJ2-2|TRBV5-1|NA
ASSWTGPLNTGELF
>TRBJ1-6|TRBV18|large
ASSPAGGSPLH
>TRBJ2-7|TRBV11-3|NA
ASSPRADGYEQY
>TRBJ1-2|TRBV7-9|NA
ASSLLYPSAGYT
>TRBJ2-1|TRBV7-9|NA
ASSRKGGYPNYNEQF
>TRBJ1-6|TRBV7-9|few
ASSLAGPSSPLH
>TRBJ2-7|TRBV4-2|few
ASSQDAQGSNYEQY
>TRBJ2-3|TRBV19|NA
ASNRGDTQY
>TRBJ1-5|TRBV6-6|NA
ASSKGDSNQPQH
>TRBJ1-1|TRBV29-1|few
SVWTGGVNTEAF
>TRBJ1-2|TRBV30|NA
AWRDYGGARGYT
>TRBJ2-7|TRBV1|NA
TSRGAKPLFYEQY